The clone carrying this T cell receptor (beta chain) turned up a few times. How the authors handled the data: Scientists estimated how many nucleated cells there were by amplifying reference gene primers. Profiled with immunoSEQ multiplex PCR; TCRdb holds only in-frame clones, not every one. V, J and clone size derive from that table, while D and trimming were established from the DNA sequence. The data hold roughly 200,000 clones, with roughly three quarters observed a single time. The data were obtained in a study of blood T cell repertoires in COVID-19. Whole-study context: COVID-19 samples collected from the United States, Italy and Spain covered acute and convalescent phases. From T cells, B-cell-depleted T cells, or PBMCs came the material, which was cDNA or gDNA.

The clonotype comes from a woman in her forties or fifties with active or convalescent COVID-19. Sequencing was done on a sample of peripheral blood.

Here the CDR3 DNA reads TGTGCCAGCAGCTGGTCGCCGGGACAGGGGATCAATGAGCAGTTCTTC. It yields the protein CASSWSPGQGINEQFF. V gene TRBV3-1 (or the pseudogene TRBV3-2) combines with J gene TRBJ2-1; the match to TRBD1 covers 10 bases. CDR1 is LGHDT and CDR2 is YNNKEL in the germline V gene (reference sequence). Trimming removed 5 bases from V and 6 bases from J; junction bases left unmatched: 10. CDR3 size: 16 residues.